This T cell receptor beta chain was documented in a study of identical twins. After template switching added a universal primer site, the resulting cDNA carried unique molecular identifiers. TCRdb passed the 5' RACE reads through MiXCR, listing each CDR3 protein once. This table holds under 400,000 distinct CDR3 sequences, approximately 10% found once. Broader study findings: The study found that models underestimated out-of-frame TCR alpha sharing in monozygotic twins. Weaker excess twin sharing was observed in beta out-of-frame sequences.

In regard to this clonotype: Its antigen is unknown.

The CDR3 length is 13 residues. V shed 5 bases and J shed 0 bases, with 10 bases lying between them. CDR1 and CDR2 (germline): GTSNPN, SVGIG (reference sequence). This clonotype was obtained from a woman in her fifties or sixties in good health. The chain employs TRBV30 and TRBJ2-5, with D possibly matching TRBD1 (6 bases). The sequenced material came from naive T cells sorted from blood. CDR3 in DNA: TGTGCCTGGGACAGGTTGTACCAAGAGACCCAGTACTTC. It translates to CAWDRLYQETQYF. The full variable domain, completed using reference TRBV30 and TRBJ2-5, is SQTIHQWPATLVQPVGSPLSLECTVEGTSNPNLYWYRQAAGRGLQLLFYSVGIGQISSEVPQNLSASRPQDRQFILSSKKLLLSDSGFYLCAWDRLYQETQYFGPGTRLLVL.